One sample yielded the 30 T cell receptor beta chains listed below, sequenced in a study of graft-versus-host responses after intestinal transplantation. Sequencing used immunoSEQ multiplex PCR; TCRdb keeps in-frame clones, though not all of them. The sample has roughly 12,000 clones, approximately 88% seen once; the top ten hold less than 10%. This specimen was PBMCs, taken roughly 310 days after intestinal transplant. The receptors stem from a human patient who received an intestinal transplant, so some T cells may come from the graft donor.

The chain links TRBV9 to TRBJ2-5; unclear D gene. The CDR3 is made up of 13 amino acids. CDR1 is SGDLS and CDR2 is YYNGEE in the germline V gene. V was cut by 0 bases and J by 3 bases, with 6 bases left in between. Written as DNA, the CDR3 is TGTGCCAGCAGCGTAGGGAGTAAAGAGACCCAGTACTTC. Its protein is CASSVGSKETQYF.

The chain recombines TRBV19 with TRBJ2-3; D is uncertain. The V and J ends lost 3 bases and 0 bases respectively, with 1 base between them. The CDR3 runs 12 residues. CDR1 and CDR2 (germline): LNHDA, SQIVND (reference sequence). CDR3 nucleotide sequence: TGTGCCAGTAGTATCAGCACAGATACGCAGTATTTT. Its translation: CASSISTDTQYF.

The gene calls are TRBV6-5 and TRBJ1-4, with 7 positions matching TRBD1. Germline values: CDR1 MNHEY, CDR2 SVGAGI. Trimming took 6 bases from V and 8 from J; bases not matched to a gene: 9. CDR3 length equals 14 residues. Written as DNA, the CDR3 is TGTGCCAGCAGCCCCGGGACAGTGAAAGAAAAACTGTTTTTT. It encodes CASSPGTVKEKLFF.

The CDR3 here is CASFTRYQETQYF. CDR3 nucleotides: TGTGCCAGCTTTACACGTTACCAAGAGACCCAGTACTTC. The chain employs TRBV6-5 and TRBJ2-5; D not resolved. The CDR3 runs to 13 residues. Germline lookup yields CDR1 MNHEY and CDR2 SVGAGI. V was cut by 8 bases and J by 0 bases, with 10 bases left in between.

The J gene is TRBJ1-1, the V gene TRBV27, with D unclear. This CDR3 has 14 amino acids. In germline, CDR1 is MNHEY, CDR2 SMNVEV (reference sequence). The V end lost 5 bases, the J end lost 5 bases, and 15 bases lay between the germline ends. The CDR3 protein is CASSPRVGRTEAFF. The DNA of the CDR3 is TGTGCCAGCAGTCCCCGCGTAGGGAGAACTGAAGCTTTCTTT.

The chain is built from TRBV11-1 and TRBJ1-3, with D possibly being TRBD1 (6 bases). CDR3 size: 16 residues. The V and J ends lost 4 bases and 0 bases respectively, with 13 bases between them. Germline V gene lookup returns CDR1 SGHAT and CDR2 FQDESV (reference sequence). The CDR3 DNA sequence: TGTGCCAGCAGCTATGGGACATCGAGCTCTGGAAACACCATATATTTT. Translating it yields CASSYGTSSSGNTIYF. The full variable domain, with the rest looked up from reference TRBV11-1 and TRBJ1-3, is EAEVAQSPRYKITEKSQAVAFWCDPISGHATLYWYRQILGQGPELLVQFQDESVVDDSQLPKDRFSAERLKGVDSTLKIQPAELGDSAMYLCASSYGTSSSGNTIYFGEGSWLTVV.

The chain employs TRBV7-8 and TRBJ2-1; 7 bases are shared with TRBD1. Germline V lookup: CDR1 SGHVS, CDR2 FQNEAQ. This CDR3 is built from 14 residues. The ends lost 5 bases at V and 2 bases at J; junction bases unmatched: 3. CDR3 amino acids: CASSPTGAYNEQFF. The CDR3 DNA reads as TGTGCCAGCAGCCCAACAGGGGCCTACAATGAGCAGTTCTTC. Full variable domain (rest looked up from reference TRBV7-8 and TRBJ2-1): GAGVSQSPRYKVAKRGQDVALRCDPISGHVSLFWYQQALGQGPEFLTYFQNEAQLDKSGLPSDRFFAERPEGSVSTLKIQRTQQEDSAVYLCASSPTGAYNEQFFGPGTRLTVL.

The chain combines TRBV7-8 with TRBJ2-3; weak D call: TRBD1 (5 bases). From germline, CDR1 is SGHVS and CDR2 FQNEAQ. The CDR3 sequence is 13 residues long. V was cut by 5 bases and J by 3 bases, with 9 bases left in between. This CDR3 reads CASSQGVTDTQYF. The CDR3 nucleotides read TGTGCCAGCAGCCAAGGGGTTACAGATACGCAGTATTTT.

The rearrangement uses TRBV4-3 and TRBJ2-7; D is unresolved. Germline V gene sequence: CDR1 LGHNA, CDR2 YSLEER. V was clipped by 3 bases and J by 2 bases, with 14 bases between them. The CDR3 sequence is 15 residues long. DNA of the CDR3: TGCGCCAGCAGCCATTTTAGGGCACCTACCTACGAGCAGTACTTC. Encoded protein: CASSHFRAPTYEQYF.

The table lists this clone with a few counts. This chain uses TRBV5-4 with TRBJ1-1; D uncertain. The CDR3 runs 14 residues. V gave up 2 bases and J gave up 6 bases, with 14 bases separating them. The germline CDR1 and CDR2 sequences are SGHNT and YYREEE (reference sequence). CDR3 nucleotide sequence: TGTGCCAGCAGCTTAGACGGGCGGAGGGCTGAAGCTTTCTTT. This gives the protein CASSLDGRRAEAFF.

The genes are TRBV30 and TRBJ2-5, with TRBD2 identical over 10 bases. Losses at the gene ends were 4 bases for V and 1 base for J; bases not matched to a gene: 12. The germline V gene has CDR1 GTSNPN and CDR2 SVGIG (reference sequence). The CDR3 has 17 residues. CDR3 nucleotide sequence: TGTGCCTGGAACCCCCTAGCGGGAGAAGCACCCCAAGAGACCCAGTACTTC. It encodes CAWNPLAGEAPQETQYF.

This chain uses TRBV29-1 with TRBJ1-2; D gene ambiguous. The CDR3 extends over 11 amino acids. V lost 4 bases and J 7 bases, leaving 10 bases between the germline ends. Germline CDR1 is SQVTM and CDR2 is ANQGSEA. CDR3 protein: CSVGRGSGYTF. The CDR3 DNA follows: TGCAGCGTTGGCCGGGGAAGTGGCTACACCTTC.

The CDR3 is CASSQDQGAVYEQYF. CDR3 sequence (DNA): TGCGCCAGCAGCCAAGATCAGGGGGCGGTGTACGAGCAGTACTTC. This sequence joins TRBV4-3 and TRBJ2-7, with 8 bases that match TRBD1. The CDR3 covers 15 residues. V lost 0 bases, J lost 4 bases, and 5 bases stayed unmatched. Germline values: CDR1 LGHNA, CDR2 YSLEER.

This rearrangement joins TRBV30 to TRBJ2-1; D possibly corresponds to TRBD2 (5 bases). V was pared by 5 bases and J by 6 bases, with 8 bases between. The germline gives CDR1 GTSNPN, CDR2 SVGIG (reference sequence). The CDR3 covers 11 residues. This CDR3 is CAWGEGNEQFF. The CDR3 DNA reads TGTGCCTGGGGAGAGGGCAATGAGCAGTTCTTC.

This rearrangement joins TRBV5-1 to TRBJ2-7; weak D call: TRBD2 (5 bases). The CDR3 loop spans 14 amino acids. Between the trimmed V and J ends, which lost 4 bases and 2 bases, there was a span of 13 bases. Germline V CDR1 and CDR2: SGHRS, YFSETQ. CDR3 nucleotide sequence: TGCGCCAGCAGCCCGGAAGGAGGCCCCTACGAGCAGTACTTC. It is translated as CASSPEGGPYEQYF.

The chain recombines TRBV28 with TRBJ2-1; the D gene is possibly TRBD1 (5 bases). This CDR3 contains 14 residues. The germline CDR1 and CDR2 sequences are MDHEN and SYDVKM. The V gene lost 3 bases and the J gene lost 7 bases, with 13 bases spanning the gap. The CDR3 loop reads CASSFTGQRNEQFF. As DNA, the CDR3 is TGTGCCAGCAGTTTTACCGGACAAAGGAATGAGCAGTTCTTC.

The chain combines TRBV28 with TRBJ2-5, with D unclear. Germline CDR1 reads MDHEN; CDR2 reads SYDVKM. Trimming removed 0 bases from V and 5 bases from J, with 13 bases in between. The CDR3 consists of 15 residues. DNA of the CDR3: TGTGCCAGCAGTTTATGGCTGGGTCGGTTTGAGACCCAGTACTTC. Its translation: CASSLWLGRFETQYF. The full variable domain, completed using reference TRBV28 and TRBJ2-5, is DVKVTQSSRYLVKRTGEKVFLECVQDMDHENMFWYRQDPGLGLRLIYFSYDVKMKEKGDIPEGYSVSREKKERFSLILESASTNQTSMYLCASSLWLGRFETQYFGPGTRLLVL.

V is TRBV6-4 and J is TRBJ2-1; D not resolved. The CDR3 consists of 15 residues. Looked up from germline, CDR1 is MRHNA and CDR2 is SNTAGT. Trimming cost V 0 bases and J 9 bases, with 15 bases left between them. CDR3 nucleotides: TGTGCCAGCAGTGACTCAGCCGGCCTATCTGGTGAGCAGTTCTTC. The encoded protein is CASSDSAGLSGEQFF.

The rearrangement uses TRBV7-9 and TRBJ2-7; unclear D gene. V lost 3 bases and J lost 3, with 3 bases in between. Germline assignment: CDR1 SEHNR and CDR2 FQNEAQ (reference sequence). There are 11 residues in the CDR3. The CDR3 bases are TGTGCCAGCAGCTTTAGCTACGAGCAGTACTTC. Amino acid sequence: CASSFSYEQYF.

The chain carries TRBV27 and TRBJ2-1; D may be TRBD2 (5 bases). V was shortened by 2 bases and J by 0 bases, with 23 bases between the two germline ends. The germline V gene has CDR1 MNHEY and CDR2 SMNVEV (reference sequence). The CDR3 has 20 amino acids. The CDR3 DNA sequence: TGTGCCAGCAGTTTAACCTCGCGGGCGCGAATTCTGAGCTCCTACAATGAGCAGTTCTTC. Protein product: CASSLTSRARILSSYNEQFF.

The V and J genes are TRBV11-2 and TRBJ2-7, with TRBD2 as a possible D gene (5 bases). Trimming cost V 5 bases and J 2 bases, with 7 bases left between them. Germline V lookup: CDR1 SGHAT, CDR2 FQNNGV. The CDR3 runs 12 residues. Here the CDR3 DNA reads TGTGCCAGCAGCCAGGAGGCCTACGAGCAGTACTTC. The encoded protein is CASSQEAYEQYF.

This chain links TRBV7-9 with TRBJ2-3, with TRBD1 identical over 8 bases. This CDR3 has 17 residues. V was clipped by 3 bases and J by 3 bases; unmatched bases: 11. Germline-derived CDR1 and CDR2 are SEHNR and FQNEAQ (reference sequence). The CDR3 loop reads CASSFLRGTGQTDTQYF. The CDR3 DNA reads TGTGCCAGCAGCTTCCTCCGGGGGACAGGTCAAACAGATACGCAGTATTTT.

J is TRBJ2-7 and V is TRBV4-3; 9 nucleotides match TRBD1. This CDR3 has 15 amino acids. Germline V gene data show CDR1 as LGHNA and CDR2 as YSLEER. Losses at the gene ends were 0 bases for V and 1 base for J; bases not matched to a gene: 1. The CDR3 nucleotides are TGCGCCAGCAGCCAAGAGGGGACAGGGTCCTACGAGCAGTACTTC. This encodes CASSQEGTGSYEQYF.

The chain has TRBV5-1 and TRBJ2-3; D may be TRBD2 (5 bases). Germline CDR1 SGHRS, CDR2 YFSETQ. The CDR3 consists of 14 residues. V was trimmed by 4 bases and J by 5 bases, leaving 14 bases between them. The DNA for the CDR3 is TGCGCCAGCAGCCCGGGGTCTCGGCGAGATACGCAGTATTTT. Translated: CASSPGSRRDTQYF.

J is TRBJ2-7 and V is TRBV23-1; a weak D match, TRBD1 (5 bases). TRBV23-1 is an ORF for which the function is uncertain. The V end lost 2 bases, the J end lost 0 bases, and 17 bases lay between the germline ends. CDR3 size: 17 residues. The CDR3 region has the DNA TGCGCCAGCAGTCAAACCCCACAGGTCCCCACCTCCTACGAGCAGTACTTC. The encoded protein is CASSQTPQVPTSYEQYF.

The rearrangement uses TRBV13 and TRBJ1-2, with D tentatively TRBD1 (5 bases). CDR1 and CDR2 from the germline V gene are PRHDT and FYEKMQ (reference sequence). The CDR3 is 16 amino acids. V gave up 5 bases and J gave up 4 bases, with 20 bases separating them. CDR3 region: CASSRLPGRIPYGYTF. Here the CDR3 DNA reads TGTGCCAGCAGCCGGCTACCGGGGCGTATCCCCTATGGCTACACCTTC.

This chain connects TRBV28 to TRBJ1-1, with 9 bases fitting TRBD1. Germline V gene sequence: CDR1 MDHEN, CDR2 SYDVKM. The CDR3 runs to 14 residues. V lost 4 bases to trimming and J lost 6 bases; unmatched junction nucleotides: 6. CDR3 coding DNA: TGTGCCAGCAGTTATCACAGGGGGCTGGCTGAAGCTTTCTTT. This codes for CASSYHRGLAEAFF.

V gene TRBV5-8 combines with J gene TRBJ2-2; TRBD1 matches 8 bases. Germline trimming cut 1 base from V and 4 bases from J; bases unmatched to any gene: 3. This CDR3 is 15 amino acids long. CDR1 and CDR2 from the germline V gene are SGHTS and YDEGEE. CDR3 sequence (DNA): TGTGCCAGCAGCTTGAGACAGGGGAGCACCGGGGAGCTGTTTTTT. Its translation: CASSLRQGSTGELFF.

J is TRBJ1-3 and V is TRBV2, with TRBD1 as a possible D gene (6 bases). This CDR3 is built from 11 residues. Trimming pared 11 bases from V and 4 bases from J, leaving 9 bases between. The germline V gene encodes CDR1 SNHLY and CDR2 FYNNEI. CDR3 sequence reads: CARTVGNTIYF. The DNA of the CDR3 is TGTGCCCGGACAGTAGGAAACACCATATATTTT.

This sequence joins TRBV6-4 and TRBJ2-3; TRBD2 aligns across 11 bases. V lost 2 bases, J lost 6 bases, and 4 bases stayed unmatched. Germline CDR1 and CDR2: MRHNA and SNTAGT. The CDR3 has 15 amino acids. The CDR3 sequence: CASSDGTSGPDTQYF. In nucleotides, the CDR3 is TGTGCCAGCAGTGACGGGACTAGCGGCCCCGATACGCAGTATTTT.